This T cell receptor (beta chain) was identified in a study of cytomegalovirus exposure and HLA in healthy donors. V shed 5 bases, J shed 1 base, and the junction held 4 bases outside the gene matches. This CDR3 is 14 amino acids long. In germline, CDR1 is SGHTA, CDR2 FQGNSA. Measured with immunoSEQ multiplex PCR; TCRdb has only the in-frame clones, and not every one. The sample yields over 250,000 clones, around 86% seen once. The sequence was obtained from a woman aged 18-29 years in good health and CMV-seronegative. The sequenced sample consisted of PBMCs. The J gene is TRBJ2-5, the V gene TRBV7-2; 7 positions match TRBD2. In DNA form, the CDR3 reads TGTGCCAGCAGCGCACCGGGGGGCCAAGAGACCCAGTACTTC. Translation gives CASSAPGGQETQYF.